These 12 T cell receptor beta chains came from one sample sequenced in a study of CD4+ T cells in melanoma. Generated by immunoSEQ multiplex PCR, the TCRdb table keeps only in-frame clones and is missing some. The sample includes over 130,000 clones, about nine tenths of them seen just once. These receptors all stem from a human donor with melanoma.

This clone was seen only a few times. This chain joins TRBV19 and TRBJ1-1; D not certain. CDR3 length equals 14 residues. The germline gives CDR1 LNHDA, CDR2 SQIVND (reference sequence). Trimming cost V 1 base and J 1 base, with 7 bases left between them. CDR3 DNA: TGTGCCAGTAGTATAGCAGGCACGAACACTGAAGCTTTCTTT. Translation gives CASSIAGTNTEAFF.

V usage is TRBV15 and J usage is TRBJ2-7; D gene unclear. The CDR3 contains 13 residues. Germline V CDR1 and CDR2: LNHNV, YYDKDF (reference sequence). V lost 1 base to trimming and J lost 4 bases, with 8 bases between them. CDR3 loop: CATSRVDAYEQYF. The CDR3 bases are TGTGCCACCAGCAGAGTTGACGCTTACGAGCAGTACTTC.

The chain joins TRBV4-1 to TRBJ2-1; D is ambiguous. Germline lookup yields CDR1 MGHRA and CDR2 YSYEKL. V gave up 1 base and J gave up 6 bases, with 1 base separating them. There are 11 residues in the CDR3. The CDR3 region is CASSQGNEQFF. As DNA, the CDR3 is TGCGCCAGCAGCCAAGGCAATGAGCAGTTCTTC.

The chain uses TRBV2 and TRBJ1-1; D ambiguous. CDR3 length equals 14 residues. Looked up from germline, CDR1 is SNHLY and CDR2 is FYNNEI. Trimming took off 6 bases at V and 6 bases at J, with 17 bases between the two ends. The CDR3 DNA reads TGTGCCAGCAGCCCCTATGGAGGTTGGGCTGAAGCTTTCTTT. Protein product: CASSPYGGWAEAFF. Drawing the rest from reference TRBV2 and TRBJ1-1, the complete variable domain is EPEVTQTPSHQVTQMGQEVILRCVPISNHLYFYWYRQILGQKVEFLVSFYNNEISEKSEIFDDQFSVERPDGSNFTLKIRSTKLEDSAMYFCASSPYGGWAEAFFGQGTRLTVV.

The V call is TRBV27, the J call TRBJ1-1; possible D gene TRBD1, 5 bases. From germline, CDR1 is MNHEY and CDR2 SMNVEV (reference sequence). The V gene lost 5 bases and the J gene lost 4 bases, with 14 bases spanning the gap. CDR3 length: 14 amino acids. The CDR3, as DNA: TGTGCCAGCAGTAAACAGGTCCCCGGCACTGAAGCTTTCTTT. This sequence encodes CASSKQVPGTEAFF.

The chain uses TRBV10-2 and TRBJ1-4; D unclear. V was shortened by 5 bases and J by 3 bases, with 7 bases between the two germline ends. CDR3 length equals 13 residues. Germline-derived CDR1 and CDR2 are WSHSY and SAAADI. CDR3 in DNA: TGCGCCAGCAGTCGTGGGGCTAATGAAAAACTGTTTTTT. This sequence encodes CASSRGANEKLFF.

This rearrangement joins TRBV5-5 to TRBJ1-1; D uncertain. This CDR3 is 14 amino acids long. Germline-derived CDR1 and CDR2 are SGHKS and YYEKEE (reference sequence). V was shortened by 3 bases and J by 0 bases, with 9 bases between the two germline ends. CDR3 sequence: CASSSTVLNTEAFF. The CDR3, as DNA: TGTGCCAGCAGCTCCACGGTGTTGAACACTGAAGCTTTCTTT.

The V and J genes are TRBV18 and TRBJ1-2; 7 bases are shared with TRBD1. The CDR3 spans 14 residues. Trimming cost V 6 bases and J 2 bases; bases outside gene matches: 6. The V gene's germline CDR1 is KGHSH and CDR2 LQKENI. CDR3 bases: TGTGCCAGCTCCTCTCAGACAGGGAACTATGGCTACACCTTC. This gives the protein CASSSQTGNYGYTF.

The rearrangement joins TRBV6-6 to TRBJ1-1, with no clear D. Germline CDR1 reads MNHNY; CDR2 reads SVGAGI (reference sequence). The CDR3 has 13 amino acids. The V end was cut by 2 bases, the J end by 2 bases, with 6 bases between. The CDR3 here is CASSYGSNTEAFF. Written as DNA, the CDR3 is TGTGCCAGCAGTTACGGGTCAAACACTGAAGCTTTCTTT.

J is TRBJ1-6 and V is TRBV7-2, with 10 bases lining up with TRBD1. This CDR3 is 17 amino acids long. V lost 5 bases, J lost 4 bases, and 8 bases stayed unmatched. Germline CDR1 SGHTA, CDR2 FQGNSA. CDR3 in DNA: TGTGCCAGCAGCCTTAGCCGGGACAGGGGTTATAATTCACCCCTCCACTTT. Its protein product is CASSLSRDRGYNSPLHF.

The V call is TRBV10-2, the J call TRBJ1-2; D is uncertain. Germline assignment: CDR1 WSHSY and CDR2 SAAADI. The CDR3 contains 13 residues. The V end lost 0 bases, the J end lost 6 bases, and 8 bases lay between the germline ends. The CDR3 loop reads CASSESTRNGYTF. The CDR3 DNA is TGCGCCAGCAGTGAGTCGACTCGGAATGGCTACACCTTC.

The chain couples TRBV7-6 to TRBJ1-6; 7 bases line up with TRBD1. The CDR3 has 15 amino acids. Germline CDR1 is SGHVS and CDR2 is FNYEAQ. The junction had 10 bases not matched to a gene; V was cut back by 5 bases and J by 9 bases. Here the CDR3 reads CASSPATGFGSPLHF. As DNA, the CDR3 is TGTGCCAGCAGCCCAGCGACAGGGTTTGGTTCACCCCTCCACTTT.